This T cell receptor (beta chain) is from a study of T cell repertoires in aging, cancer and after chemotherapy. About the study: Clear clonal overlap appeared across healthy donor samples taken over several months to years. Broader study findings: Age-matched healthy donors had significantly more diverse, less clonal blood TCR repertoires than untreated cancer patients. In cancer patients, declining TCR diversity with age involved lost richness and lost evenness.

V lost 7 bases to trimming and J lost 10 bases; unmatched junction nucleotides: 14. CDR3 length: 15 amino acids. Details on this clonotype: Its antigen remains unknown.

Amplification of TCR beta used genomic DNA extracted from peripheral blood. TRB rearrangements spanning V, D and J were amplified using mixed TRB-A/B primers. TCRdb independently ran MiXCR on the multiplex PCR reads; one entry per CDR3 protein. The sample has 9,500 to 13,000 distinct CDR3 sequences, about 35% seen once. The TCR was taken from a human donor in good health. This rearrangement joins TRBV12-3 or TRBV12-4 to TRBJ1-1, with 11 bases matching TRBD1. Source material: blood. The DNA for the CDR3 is TGTGCCAGCATCCTCGACCGGGACAGGGGGTATGGAGCTTTCTTT. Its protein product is CASILDRDRGYGAFF.